These T cell receptor beta chains were read from a single sample in a study of blood T cells in healthy people across ages. TCRdb reanalysed the 5' RACE reads using MiXCR and keeps one entry per CDR3 protein. The profile shows 600,000 to 800,000 distinct CDR3 sequences, under 65% of them singletons. Sequenced sample: blood. Every receptor here comes from a woman older than 75 in good health. Both conserved end residues are part of each CDR3. Each record gives: clone size, J gene, D gene, V gene, CDR3 protein, CDR3 DNA. The D gene is left open where the match is weak. Rows may omit the clone size; those that give it use once, few, many or a size class.

abundance: many; j_gene: TRBJ2-1; d_gene: TRBD1; v_gene: TRBV29-1; CDR3aa: CSVGQGFYNEQFF; CDR3nt: TGCAGCGTGGGACAGGGGTTCTACAATGAGCAGTTCTTC
abundance: NA; j_gene: TRBJ2-5; d_gene: NA; v_gene: TRBV7-6; CDR3aa: CASSPNQGETQYF; CDR3nt: TGTGCCAGCAGCCCCAACCAGGGAGAGACCCAGTACTTC
abundance: many; j_gene: TRBJ1-2; d_gene: NA; v_gene: TRBV2; CDR3aa: CASQSGRSGYTF; CDR3nt: TGTGCCAGCCAGTCAGGACGTAGTGGCTACACCTTC
abundance: NA; j_gene: TRBJ2-1; d_gene: NA; v_gene: TRBV5-1; CDR3aa: CASYREGMHNEQFF; CDR3nt: TGCGCCAGCTACAGGGAGGGGATGCACAATGAGCAGTTCTTC
abundance: NA; j_gene: TRBJ1-2; d_gene: NA; v_gene: TRBV15; CDR3aa: CATRKVSAYGYTF; CDR3nt: TGTGCCACCAGGAAGGTTTCGGCCTATGGCTACACCTTC
abundance: many; j_gene: TRBJ2-7; d_gene: NA; v_gene: TRBV25-1; CDR3aa: CASRRSSYEQYF; CDR3nt: TGTGCCAGCAGACGGTCCTCCTACGAGCAGTACTTC
abundance: many; j_gene: TRBJ2-5; d_gene: NA; v_gene: TRBV7-2; CDR3aa: CASSLGLQAEETQYF; CDR3nt: TGTGCCAGCAGCTTAGGTCTACAGGCAGAAGAGACCCAGTACTTC
abundance: NA; j_gene: TRBJ1-1; d_gene: NA; v_gene: TRBV28; CDR3aa: CASSFSVGGSGNTEAFF; CDR3nt: TGTGCCAGCAGTTTCTCCGTTGGAGGTTCGGGGAACACTGAAGCTTTCTTT
abundance: NA; j_gene: TRBJ2-7; d_gene: TRBD2; v_gene: TRBV5-6; CDR3aa: CASSSLTSEAEEQYF; CDR3nt: TGTGCCAGCAGCTCCTTGACTAGCGAGGCCGAGGAGCAGTACTTC
abundance: NA; j_gene: TRBJ1-1; d_gene: NA; v_gene: TRBV29-1; CDR3aa: CSVGESPTGRGKTEAFF; CDR3nt: TGCAGCGTTGGAGAATCCCCGACGGGGAGAGGGAAGACTGAAGCTTTCTTT
abundance: NA; j_gene: TRBJ2-7; d_gene: TRBD2; v_gene: TRBV20-1; CDR3aa: CSASAALAASYEQYF; CDR3nt: TGCAGTGCTTCCGCCGCGCTAGCGGCCTCCTACGAGCAGTACTTC
abundance: NA; j_gene: TRBJ1-6; d_gene: NA; v_gene: TRBV10-3; CDR3aa: CAISESKGSYNSPLHF; CDR3nt: TGTGCCATCAGTGAGTCGAAAGGGAGCTATAATTCACCCCTCCACTTT
abundance: NA; j_gene: TRBJ2-1; d_gene: TRBD1; v_gene: TRBV7-2; CDR3aa: CASSPPGTVYNEQFF; CDR3nt: TGTGCCAGCAGCCCCCCCGGGACAGTCTACAATGAGCAGTTCTTC
abundance: many; j_gene: TRBJ2-2; d_gene: TRBD1; v_gene: TRBV12-3/TRBV12-4; CDR3aa: CASSRDNQGAMTGELFF; CDR3nt: TGTGCCAGCAGTCGTGATAACCAGGGGGCTATGACCGGGGAGCTGTTTTTT
abundance: many; j_gene: TRBJ2-5; d_gene: TRBD2; v_gene: TRBV12-3/TRBV12-4; CDR3aa: CASSFFPSGGEETQYF; CDR3nt: TGTGCCAGCAGTTTCTTCCCTAGCGGAGGAGAGGAGACCCAGTACTTC
abundance: NA; j_gene: TRBJ2-7; d_gene: TRBD2; v_gene: TRBV27; CDR3aa: CASSREGLTYEQYF; CDR3nt: TGTGCCAGCAGTCGGGAGGGTTTAACCTACGAGCAGTACTTC
abundance: many; j_gene: TRBJ2-4; d_gene: NA; v_gene: TRBV12-3/TRBV12-4; CDR3aa: CASTDQGTLAKNIQYF; CDR3nt: TGTGCCAGCACCGATCAGGGGACACTAGCCAAAAACATTCAGTACTTC
abundance: few; j_gene: TRBJ2-2; d_gene: NA; v_gene: TRBV5-1; CDR3aa: CASSLASPSAGELFF; CDR3nt: TGCGCCAGCAGCTTGGCGTCCCCTAGCGCCGGGGAGCTGTTTTTT
abundance: few; j_gene: TRBJ1-2; d_gene: NA; v_gene: TRBV6-5; CDR3aa: CASSRTAGDTYGYTF; CDR3nt: TGTGCCAGCAGCCGCACTGCGGGGGACACCTATGGCTACACCTTC
abundance: NA; j_gene: TRBJ2-1; d_gene: TRBD2; v_gene: TRBV4-1; CDR3aa: CASSQGSSGGYNEQFF; CDR3nt: TGCGCCAGCAGCCAAGGAAGTAGCGGGGGCTACAATGAGCAGTTCTTC
abundance: once; j_gene: TRBJ2-1; d_gene: NA; v_gene: TRBV18; CDR3aa: CTSSPRRDGGEQFF; CDR3nt: TGTACCAGCTCACCACGCAGGGACGGGGGTGAGCAGTTCTTC
abundance: many; j_gene: TRBJ1-5; d_gene: TRBD1; v_gene: TRBV5-1; CDR3aa: CASSLTGVSNQPQHF; CDR3nt: TGCGCCAGCAGCTTGACAGGGGTGAGCAATCAGCCCCAGCATTTT
abundance: NA; j_gene: TRBJ2-2; d_gene: NA; v_gene: TRBV12-3/TRBV12-4; CDR3aa: CASSIQDGTGELFF; CDR3nt: TGTGCCAGCAGTATTCAAGACGGCACCGGGGAGCTGTTTTTT